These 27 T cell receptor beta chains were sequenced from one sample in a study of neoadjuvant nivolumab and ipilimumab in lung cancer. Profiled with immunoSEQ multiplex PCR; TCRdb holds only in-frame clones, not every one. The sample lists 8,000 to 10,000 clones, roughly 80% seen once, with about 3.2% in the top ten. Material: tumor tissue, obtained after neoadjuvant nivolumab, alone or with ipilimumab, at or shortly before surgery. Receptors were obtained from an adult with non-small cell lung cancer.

This chain's CDR3 is CAIMGSGRANEQFF. The CDR3 bases are TGTGCCATCATGGGGAGCGGGAGGGCCAATGAGCAGTTCTTC. This sequence joins TRBV10-3 and TRBJ2-1; TRBD2 matches 10 bases. CDR3 size: 14 residues. Germline loops: CDR1 ENHRY, CDR2 SYGVKD. Trimming removed 7 bases from V and 6 bases from J; junction bases left unmatched: 6.

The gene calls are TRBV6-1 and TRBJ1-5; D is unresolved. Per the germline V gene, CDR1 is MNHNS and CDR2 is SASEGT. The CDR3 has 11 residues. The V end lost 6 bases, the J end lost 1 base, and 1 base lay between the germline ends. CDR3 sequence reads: CASRSNQPQHF. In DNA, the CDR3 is TGTGCCAGCAGGAGCAATCAGCCCCAGCATTTT.

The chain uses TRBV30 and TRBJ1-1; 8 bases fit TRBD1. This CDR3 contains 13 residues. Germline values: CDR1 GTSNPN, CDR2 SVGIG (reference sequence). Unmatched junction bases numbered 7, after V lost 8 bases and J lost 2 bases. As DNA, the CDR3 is TGTGCCGTACAGGGGGAGGCTAACACTGAAGCTTTCTTT. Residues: CAVQGEANTEAFF. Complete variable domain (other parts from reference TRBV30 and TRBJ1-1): SQTIHQWPATLVQPVGSPLSLECTVEGTSNPNLYWYRQAAGRGLQLLFYSVGIGQISSEVPQNLSASRPQDRQFILSSKKLLLSDSGFYLCAVQGEANTEAFFGQGTRLTVV.

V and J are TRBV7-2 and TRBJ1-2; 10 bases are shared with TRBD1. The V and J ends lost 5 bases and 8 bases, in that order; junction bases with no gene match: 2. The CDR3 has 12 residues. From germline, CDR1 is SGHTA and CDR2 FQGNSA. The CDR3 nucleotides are TGTGCCAGCAGCGGGACAGGGGACGGCTACACCTTC. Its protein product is CASSGTGDGYTF. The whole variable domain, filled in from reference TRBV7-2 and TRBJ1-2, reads GAGVSQSPSNKVTEKGKDVELRCDPISGHTALYWYRQSLGQGLEFLIYFQGNSAPDKSGLPSDRFSAERTGGSVSTLTIQRTQQEDSAVYLCASSGTGDGYTFGSGTRLTVV.

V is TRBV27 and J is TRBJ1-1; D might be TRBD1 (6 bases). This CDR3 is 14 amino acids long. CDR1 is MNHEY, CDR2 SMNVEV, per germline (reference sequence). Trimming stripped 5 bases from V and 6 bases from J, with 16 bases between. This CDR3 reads CASSIQTGFPEAFF. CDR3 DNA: TGTGCCAGCAGTATACAAACAGGGTTCCCTGAAGCTTTCTTT.

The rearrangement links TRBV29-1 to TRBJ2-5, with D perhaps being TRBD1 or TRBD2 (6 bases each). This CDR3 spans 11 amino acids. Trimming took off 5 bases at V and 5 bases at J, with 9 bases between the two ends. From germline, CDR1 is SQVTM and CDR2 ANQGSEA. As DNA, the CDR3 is TGCAGCGTTCGGGGGCACGAGACCCAGTACTTC. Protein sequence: CSVRGHETQYF.

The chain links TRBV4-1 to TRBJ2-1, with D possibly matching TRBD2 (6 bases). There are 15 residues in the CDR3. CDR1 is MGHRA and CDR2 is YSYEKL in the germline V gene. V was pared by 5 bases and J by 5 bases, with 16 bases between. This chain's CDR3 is CASSSRGLPNNEQFF. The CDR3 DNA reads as TGCGCCAGCAGCTCGCGGGGCCTACCGAACAATGAGCAGTTCTTC.

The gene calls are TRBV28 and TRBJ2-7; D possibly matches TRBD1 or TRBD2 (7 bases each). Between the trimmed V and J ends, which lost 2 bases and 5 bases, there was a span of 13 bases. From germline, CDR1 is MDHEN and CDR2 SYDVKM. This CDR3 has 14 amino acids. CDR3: CASSLVRGGHEQYF. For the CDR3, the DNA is TGTGCCAGCAGTTTAGTCAGGGGGGGCCACGAGCAGTACTTC.

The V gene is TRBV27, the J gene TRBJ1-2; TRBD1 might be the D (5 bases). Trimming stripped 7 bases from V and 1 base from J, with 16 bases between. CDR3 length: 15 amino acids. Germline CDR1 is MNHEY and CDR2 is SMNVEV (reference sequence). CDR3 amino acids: CASKTDGGDNYGYTF. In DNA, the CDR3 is TGTGCCAGCAAGACAGACGGTGGAGATAACTATGGCTACACCTTC.

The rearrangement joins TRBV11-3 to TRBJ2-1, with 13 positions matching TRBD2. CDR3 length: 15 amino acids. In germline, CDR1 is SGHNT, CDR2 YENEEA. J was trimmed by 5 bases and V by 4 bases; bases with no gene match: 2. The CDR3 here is CASSSTSGRHNEQFF. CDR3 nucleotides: TGTGCCAGCAGCTCGACTAGCGGGAGGCACAATGAGCAGTTCTTC.

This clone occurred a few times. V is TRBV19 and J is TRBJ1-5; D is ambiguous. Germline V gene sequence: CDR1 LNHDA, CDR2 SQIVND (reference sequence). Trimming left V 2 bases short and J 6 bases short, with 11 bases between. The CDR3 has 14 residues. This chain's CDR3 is CASSIHWGFQPQHF. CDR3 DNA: TGTGCCAGTAGTATACATTGGGGTTTTCAGCCCCAGCATTTT.

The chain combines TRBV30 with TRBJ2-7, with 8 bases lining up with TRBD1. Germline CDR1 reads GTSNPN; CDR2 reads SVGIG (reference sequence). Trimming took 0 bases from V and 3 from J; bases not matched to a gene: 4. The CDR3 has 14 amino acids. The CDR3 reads CAWSVAGGGYEQYF. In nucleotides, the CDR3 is TGTGCCTGGAGTGTAGCAGGGGGCGGCTACGAGCAGTACTTC.

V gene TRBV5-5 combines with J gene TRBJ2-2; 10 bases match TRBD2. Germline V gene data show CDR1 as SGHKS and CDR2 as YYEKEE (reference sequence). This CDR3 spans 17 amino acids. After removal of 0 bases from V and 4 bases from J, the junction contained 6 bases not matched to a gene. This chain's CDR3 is CASSLAAGGQSTGELFF. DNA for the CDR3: TGTGCCAGCAGCTTGGCAGCGGGAGGGCAGAGCACCGGGGAGCTGTTTTTT.

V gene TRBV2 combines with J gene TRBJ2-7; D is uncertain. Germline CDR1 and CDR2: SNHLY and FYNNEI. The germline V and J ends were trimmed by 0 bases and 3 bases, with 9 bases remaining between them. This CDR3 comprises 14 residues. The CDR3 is CASSEAGKVYEQYF. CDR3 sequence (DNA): TGTGCCAGCAGTGAAGCGGGCAAGGTCTACGAGCAGTACTTC.

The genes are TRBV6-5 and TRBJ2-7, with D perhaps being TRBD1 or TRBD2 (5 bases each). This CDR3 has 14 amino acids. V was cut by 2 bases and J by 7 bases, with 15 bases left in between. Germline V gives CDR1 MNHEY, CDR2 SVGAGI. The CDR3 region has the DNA TGTGCCAGCAGTTACGGCAGGGAGTCGGGGGAGCAGTACTTC. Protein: CASSYGRESGEQYF.

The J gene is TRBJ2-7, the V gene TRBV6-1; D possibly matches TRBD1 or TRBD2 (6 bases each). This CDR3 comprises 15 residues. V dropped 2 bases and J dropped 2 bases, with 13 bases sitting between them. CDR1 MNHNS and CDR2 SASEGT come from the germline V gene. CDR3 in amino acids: CASSELPGAPYEQYF. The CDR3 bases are TGTGCCAGCAGTGAACTACCGGGGGCTCCCTACGAGCAGTACTTC.

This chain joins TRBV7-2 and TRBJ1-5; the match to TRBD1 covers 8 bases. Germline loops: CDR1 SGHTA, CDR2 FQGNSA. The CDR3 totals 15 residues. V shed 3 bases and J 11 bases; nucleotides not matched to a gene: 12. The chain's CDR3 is CASSFNRGTSSAQHF. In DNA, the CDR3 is TGTGCCAGCAGCTTTAACAGGGGGACTTCATCAGCCCAGCATTTT.

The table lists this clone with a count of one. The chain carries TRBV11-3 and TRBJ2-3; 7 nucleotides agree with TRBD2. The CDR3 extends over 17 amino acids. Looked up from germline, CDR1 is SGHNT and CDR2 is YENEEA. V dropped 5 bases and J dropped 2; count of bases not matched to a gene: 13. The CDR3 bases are TGTGCCAGCAGCCGGGGGGACTACCAGGACCCCACAGATACGCAGTATTTT. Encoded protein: CASSRGDYQDPTDTQYF.

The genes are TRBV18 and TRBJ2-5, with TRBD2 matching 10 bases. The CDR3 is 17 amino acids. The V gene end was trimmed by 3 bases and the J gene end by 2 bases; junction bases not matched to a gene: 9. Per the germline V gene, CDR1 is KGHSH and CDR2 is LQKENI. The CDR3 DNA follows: TGTGCCAGCTCACCTGGTGCTAGCGGGAGCCTACAAGAGACCCAGTACTTC. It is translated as CASSPGASGSLQETQYF.

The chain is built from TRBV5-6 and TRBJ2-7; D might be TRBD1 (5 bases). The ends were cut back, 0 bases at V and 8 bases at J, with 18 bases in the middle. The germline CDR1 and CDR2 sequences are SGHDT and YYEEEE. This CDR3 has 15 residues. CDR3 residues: CASSLVGAYDTKQYF. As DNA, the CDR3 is TGTGCCAGCAGCTTGGTTGGGGCCTACGATACGAAGCAGTACTTC.

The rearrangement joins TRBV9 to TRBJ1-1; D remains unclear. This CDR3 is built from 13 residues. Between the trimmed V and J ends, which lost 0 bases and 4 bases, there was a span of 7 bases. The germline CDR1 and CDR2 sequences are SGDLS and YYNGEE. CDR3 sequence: CASSVAEGTEAFF. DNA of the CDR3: TGTGCCAGCAGCGTAGCTGAGGGCACTGAAGCTTTCTTT.

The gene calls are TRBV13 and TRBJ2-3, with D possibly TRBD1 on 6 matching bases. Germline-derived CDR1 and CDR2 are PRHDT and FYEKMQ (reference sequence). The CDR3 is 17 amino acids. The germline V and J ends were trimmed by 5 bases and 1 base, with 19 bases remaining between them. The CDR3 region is CASSLRTAPTRTDTQYF. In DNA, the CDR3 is TGTGCCAGCAGCCTAAGGACAGCACCAACTCGCACAGATACGCAGTATTTT.

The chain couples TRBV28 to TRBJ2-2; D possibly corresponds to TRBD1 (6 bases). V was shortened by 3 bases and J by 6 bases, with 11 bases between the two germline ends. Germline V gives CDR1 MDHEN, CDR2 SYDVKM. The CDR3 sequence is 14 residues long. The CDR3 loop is CASSFHRAPGELFF. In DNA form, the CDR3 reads TGTGCCAGCAGTTTCCACAGGGCCCCCGGGGAGCTGTTTTTT.

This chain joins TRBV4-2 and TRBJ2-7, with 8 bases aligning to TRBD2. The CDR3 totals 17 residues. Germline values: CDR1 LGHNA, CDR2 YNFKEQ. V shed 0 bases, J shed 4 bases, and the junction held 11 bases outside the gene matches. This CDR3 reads CASSQDRGAGGGYEQYF. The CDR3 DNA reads TGTGCCAGCAGCCAAGATAGGGGGGCGGGAGGAGGTTACGAGCAGTACTTC.

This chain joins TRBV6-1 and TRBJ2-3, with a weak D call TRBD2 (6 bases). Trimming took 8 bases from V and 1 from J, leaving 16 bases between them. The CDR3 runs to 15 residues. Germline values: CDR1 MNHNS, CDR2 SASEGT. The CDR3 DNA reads TGTGCCAGCGGCCGGGAGATGGGGGGCACAGATACGCAGTATTTT. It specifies CASGREMGGTDTQYF.

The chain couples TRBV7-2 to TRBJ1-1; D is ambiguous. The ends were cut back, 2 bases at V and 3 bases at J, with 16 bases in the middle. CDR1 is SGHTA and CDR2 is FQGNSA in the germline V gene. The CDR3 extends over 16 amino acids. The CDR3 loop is CASSLPFGVGDTEAFF. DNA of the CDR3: TGTGCCAGCAGCTTACCATTCGGGGTTGGTGACACTGAAGCTTTCTTT.

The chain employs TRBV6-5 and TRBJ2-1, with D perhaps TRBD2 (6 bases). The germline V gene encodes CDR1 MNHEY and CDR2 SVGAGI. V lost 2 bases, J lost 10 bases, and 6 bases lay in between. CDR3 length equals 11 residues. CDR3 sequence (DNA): TGTGCCAGCAGTTACCTAGCGGAGCAGTTCTTC. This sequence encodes CASSYLAEQFF.